This is a list of T cell receptor beta chains from one sample in a study of human T cells and chemical hapten exposure. MiXCR was run by TCRdb on the RACE reads, yielding one entry per CDR3 protein. The sample lists 80,000 to 100,000 distinct CDR3 sequences, roughly 8% seen once, with approximately 2.9% in the top ten. The sequencing sample was made of whole blood. The source of these receptors is a female donor in good health. Some clones in this sample may be carry-over from other donors' samples. Each CDR3 is given with its conserved first and last residue. D genes are given only for firm matches. The size entry is marked missing in some rows and otherwise reads once, few, many or a size class.

d_gene: -; v_gene: TRBV20-1; j_gene: TRBJ1-5; abundance: many; CDR3nt: TGCAGTGCTAGAGTTGCAGGACGCACTGACAATCAGCCCCAGCATTTT; CDR3aa: CSARVAGRTDNQPQHF
d_gene: -; v_gene: TRBV20-1; j_gene: TRBJ1-4; abundance: few; CDR3nt: TGCAGTGCTAGAGACCTGTCGGGGGCCGGACCCTCTGAAAAACTGTTTTTT; CDR3aa: CSARDLSGAGPSEKLFF
d_gene: -; v_gene: TRBV3-1; j_gene: TRBJ1-1; abundance: -; CDR3nt: TGTGCCAGCAGCTTAAGGGGGTTGACAGGAGCTTTCTTT; CDR3aa: CASSLRGLTGAFF
d_gene: TRBD2; v_gene: TRBV9; j_gene: TRBJ2-1; abundance: -; CDR3nt: TGTGCCAGCAGCGTAGGCCTAGCGGGATATAACAATGAGCAGTTCTTC; CDR3aa: CASSVGLAGYNNEQFF
d_gene: -; v_gene: TRBV28; j_gene: TRBJ2-7; abundance: -; CDR3nt: TGTGCCAGCAGCCTGACTATTCCGCCCTACGAGCAGTACTTC; CDR3aa: CASSLTIPPYEQYF
d_gene: -; v_gene: TRBV6-5; j_gene: TRBJ1-3; abundance: few; CDR3nt: TGTGCCAGCAGTAGTCTCGGTAGGAGCTCTGGAAACACCATATATTTT; CDR3aa: CASSSLGRSSGNTIYF
d_gene: -; v_gene: TRBV11-2; j_gene: TRBJ2-7; abundance: few; CDR3nt: TGTGCCAGCAGCCTGAAGGGGGGCTTCTACGAGCAGTACTTC; CDR3aa: CASSLKGGFYEQYF
d_gene: -; v_gene: TRBV2; j_gene: TRBJ2-1; abundance: few; CDR3nt: TGTGCCAGCAGTGAAGCGCTTCCGACCGTACAGGCCGCGCGCTACAATGAGCAGTTCTTC; CDR3aa: CASSEALPTVQAARYNEQFF
d_gene: -; v_gene: TRBV10-3; j_gene: TRBJ2-6; abundance: many; CDR3nt: TGTGCCATCGCACAGGGACTCTCTGGGGCCAACGTCCTGACTTTC; CDR3aa: CAIAQGLSGANVLTF
d_gene: -; v_gene: TRBV5-1; j_gene: TRBJ2-1; abundance: -; CDR3nt: TGCGCCAGCAGCATTGGACAGCCTGAGCAGTTCTTC; CDR3aa: CASSIGQPEQFF
d_gene: -; v_gene: TRBV12-3/TRBV12-4; j_gene: TRBJ2-2; abundance: -; CDR3nt: TGTGCCAGCAGCCACTCTGACAAGGGCCTACAGCTGTTTTTT; CDR3aa: CASSHSDKGLQLFF
d_gene: -; v_gene: TRBV20-1; j_gene: TRBJ2-7; abundance: many; CDR3nt: TGCAGTGCCAGGGTGGGGCTAGTCGCCTACGAGCAGTACTTC; CDR3aa: CSARVGLVAYEQYF
d_gene: -; v_gene: TRBV20-1; j_gene: TRBJ2-1; abundance: many; CDR3nt: TGCAGTGCTACTAGCGCGCGATCTTACAATGAGCAGTTCTTC; CDR3aa: CSATSARSYNEQFF
d_gene: TRBD2; v_gene: TRBV7-2; j_gene: TRBJ2-7; abundance: few; CDR3nt: TGTGCCAGCAGCTCTAGGACTAGCGGCTCCTACGAGCAGTACTTC; CDR3aa: CASSSRTSGSYEQYF
d_gene: TRBD1; v_gene: TRBV19; j_gene: TRBJ1-4; abundance: -; CDR3nt: TGTGCCAGTATTCGGCCAGGGGGCCTCGTTGCAAGTACTAATGAAAAACTGTTTTTT; CDR3aa: CASIRPGGLVASTNEKLFF